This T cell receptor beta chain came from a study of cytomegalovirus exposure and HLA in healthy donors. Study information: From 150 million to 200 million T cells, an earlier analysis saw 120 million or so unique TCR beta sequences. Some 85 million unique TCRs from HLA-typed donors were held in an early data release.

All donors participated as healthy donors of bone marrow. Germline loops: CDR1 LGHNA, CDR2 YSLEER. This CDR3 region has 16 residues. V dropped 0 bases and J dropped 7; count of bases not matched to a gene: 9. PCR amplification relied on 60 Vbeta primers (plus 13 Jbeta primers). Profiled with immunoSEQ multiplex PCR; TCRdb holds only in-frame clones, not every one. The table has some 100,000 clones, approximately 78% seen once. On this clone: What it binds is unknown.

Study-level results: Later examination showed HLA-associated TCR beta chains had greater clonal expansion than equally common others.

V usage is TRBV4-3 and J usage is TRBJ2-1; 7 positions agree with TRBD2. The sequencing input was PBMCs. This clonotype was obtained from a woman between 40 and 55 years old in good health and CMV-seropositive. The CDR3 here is CASSQDPAGVGNEQFF. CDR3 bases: TGCGCCAGCAGCCAAGATCCCGCGGGAGTGGGAAATGAGCAGTTCTTC.